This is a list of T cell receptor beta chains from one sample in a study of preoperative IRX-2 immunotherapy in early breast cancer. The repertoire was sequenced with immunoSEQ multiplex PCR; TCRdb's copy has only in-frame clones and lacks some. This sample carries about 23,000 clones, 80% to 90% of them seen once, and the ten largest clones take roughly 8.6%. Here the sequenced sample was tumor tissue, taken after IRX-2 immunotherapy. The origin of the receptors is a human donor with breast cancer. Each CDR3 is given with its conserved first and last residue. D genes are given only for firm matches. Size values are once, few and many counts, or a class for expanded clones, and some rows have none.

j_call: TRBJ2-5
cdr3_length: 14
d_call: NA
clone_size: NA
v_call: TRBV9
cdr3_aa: CASSVVGYQETQYF
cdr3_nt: TGTGCCAGCAGCGTAGTGGGGTACCAAGAGACCCAGTACTTC

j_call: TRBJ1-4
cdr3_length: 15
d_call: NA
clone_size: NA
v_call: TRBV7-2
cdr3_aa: CASSSRQGRWEKLFF
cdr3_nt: TGTGCCAGCAGCTCCCGGCAGGGAAGGTGGGAAAAACTGTTTTTT

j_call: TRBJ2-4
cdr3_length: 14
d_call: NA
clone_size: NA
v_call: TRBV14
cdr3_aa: CASSHLAQTSIQYF
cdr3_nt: TGTGCCAGCAGCCATTTAGCCCAGACCTCCATTCAGTACTTC

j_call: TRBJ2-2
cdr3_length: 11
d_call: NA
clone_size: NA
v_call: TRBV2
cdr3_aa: CARRSTGELFF
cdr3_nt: TGTGCCAGACGAAGCACCGGGGAGCTGTTTTTT

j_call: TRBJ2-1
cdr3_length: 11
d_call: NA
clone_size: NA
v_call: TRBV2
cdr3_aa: CASAGANEQFF
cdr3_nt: TGTGCCAGCGCTGGTGCGAACGAGCAGTTCTTC

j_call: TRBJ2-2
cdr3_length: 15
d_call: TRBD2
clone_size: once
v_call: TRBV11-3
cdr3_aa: CASRLAGGNTGELFF
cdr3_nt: TGTGCCAGCCGGCTAGCGGGGGGGAACACCGGGGAGCTGTTTTTT

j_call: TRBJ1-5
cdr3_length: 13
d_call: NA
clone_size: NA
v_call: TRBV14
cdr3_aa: CASSQDLGQPQHF
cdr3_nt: TGTGCCAGCAGCCAAGATCTTGGGCAGCCCCAGCATTTT

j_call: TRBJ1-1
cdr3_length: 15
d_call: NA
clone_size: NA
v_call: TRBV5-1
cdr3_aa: CASSAGLRMNTEAFF
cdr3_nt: TGCGCCAGCAGCGCAGGGCTTCGGATGAACACTGAAGCTTTCTTT

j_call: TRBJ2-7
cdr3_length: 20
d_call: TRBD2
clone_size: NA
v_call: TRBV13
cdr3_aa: CASSYGALGGPSPDNYEQYF
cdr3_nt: TGTGCCAGCAGCTATGGGGCTTTGGGAGGGCCCTCCCCAGATAACTACGAGCAGTACTTC

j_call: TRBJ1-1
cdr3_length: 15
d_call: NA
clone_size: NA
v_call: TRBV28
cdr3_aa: CASSFSGPGNAEAFF
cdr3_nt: TGTGCCAGCAGTTTCTCCGGGCCTGGGAACGCTGAAGCTTTCTTT

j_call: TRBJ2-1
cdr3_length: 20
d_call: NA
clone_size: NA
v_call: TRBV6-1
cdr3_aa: CASSEALSGRPGVSYNEQFF
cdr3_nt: TGTGCCAGCAGTGAAGCGCTTTCAGGAAGACCGGGAGTCTCTTACAATGAGCAGTTCTTC

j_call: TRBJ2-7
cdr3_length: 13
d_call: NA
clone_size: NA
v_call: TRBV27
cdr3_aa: CASTRGVRYEQYF
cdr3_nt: TGTGCCAGCACGAGGGGTGTGCGCTACGAGCAGTACTTC

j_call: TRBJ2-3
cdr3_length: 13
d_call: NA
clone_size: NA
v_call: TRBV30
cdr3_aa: CAQGRGGTDTQYF
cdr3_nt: TGTGCCCAGGGGCGGGGTGGAACAGATACGCAGTATTTT

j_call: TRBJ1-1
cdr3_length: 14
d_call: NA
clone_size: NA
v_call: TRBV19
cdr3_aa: CASSTRPGESVAFF
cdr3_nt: TGTGCCAGTAGTACGCGGCCGGGCGAGTCTGTAGCTTTCTTT

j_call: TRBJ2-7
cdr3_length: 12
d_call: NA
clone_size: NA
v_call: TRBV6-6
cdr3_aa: CASRDSPSVQYF
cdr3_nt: TGTGCCAGCAGGGACAGCCCTAGTGTGCAGTACTTC

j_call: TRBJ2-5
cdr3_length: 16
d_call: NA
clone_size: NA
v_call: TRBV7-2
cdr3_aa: CASSLAQWGFEGTQYF
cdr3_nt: TGTGCCAGCAGCTTAGCGCAGTGGGGATTCGAAGGGACCCAGTACTTC

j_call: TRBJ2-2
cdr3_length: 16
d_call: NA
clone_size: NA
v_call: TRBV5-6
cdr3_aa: CASSLNRGMNTGELFF
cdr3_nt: TGTGCCAGCAGCTTGAACCGGGGGATGAACACCGGGGAGCTGTTTTTT

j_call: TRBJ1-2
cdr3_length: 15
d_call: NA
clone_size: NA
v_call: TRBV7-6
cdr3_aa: CASSLYAGANYGYTF
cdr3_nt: TGTGCCAGCAGCTTATATGCTGGGGCTAACTATGGCTACACCTTC

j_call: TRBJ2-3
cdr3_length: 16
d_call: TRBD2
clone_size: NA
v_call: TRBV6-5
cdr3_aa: CASSYELASSTDTQYF
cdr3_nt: TGTGCCAGCAGTTACGAACTAGCGAGTAGCACAGATACGCAGTATTTT

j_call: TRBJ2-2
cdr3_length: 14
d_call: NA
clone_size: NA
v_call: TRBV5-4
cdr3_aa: CASSLGTFTGELFF
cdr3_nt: TGTGCCAGCAGCTTAGGTACATTCACCGGGGAGCTGTTTTTT

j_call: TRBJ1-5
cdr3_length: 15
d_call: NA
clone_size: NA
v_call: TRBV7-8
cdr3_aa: CASSSTRGGNQPQHF
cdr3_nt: TGTGCCAGCAGCTCCACCCGAGGGGGAAATCAGCCCCAGCATTTT

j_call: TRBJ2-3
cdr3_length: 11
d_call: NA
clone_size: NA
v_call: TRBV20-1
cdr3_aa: CSVVMVDTQYF
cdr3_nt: TGCAGTGTTGTTATGGTTGATACGCAGTATTTT

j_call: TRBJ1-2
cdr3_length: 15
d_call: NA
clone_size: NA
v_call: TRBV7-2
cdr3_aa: CASSPARDANYGYTF
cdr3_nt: TGTGCCAGCAGCCCGGCGCGGGACGCGAACTATGGCTACACCTTC

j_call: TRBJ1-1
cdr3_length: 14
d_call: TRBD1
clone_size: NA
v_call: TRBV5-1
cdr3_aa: CASSPGTGGTEAFF
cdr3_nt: TGCGCCAGCAGCCCGGGGACAGGGGGGACTGAAGCTTTCTTT

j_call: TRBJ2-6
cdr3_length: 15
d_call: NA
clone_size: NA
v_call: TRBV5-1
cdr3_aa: CASGIRATGANVLTF
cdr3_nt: TGCGCCAGCGGCATCAGGGCAACTGGGGCCAACGTCCTGACTTTC

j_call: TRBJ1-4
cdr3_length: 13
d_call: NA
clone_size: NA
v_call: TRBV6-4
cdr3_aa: CASSDRGGEKLFF
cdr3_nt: TGTGCCAGCAGTGATCGAGGGGGTGAAAAACTGTTTTTT

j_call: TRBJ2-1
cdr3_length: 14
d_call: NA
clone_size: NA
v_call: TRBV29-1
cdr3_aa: CSVEGRVSYNEQFF
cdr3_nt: TGCAGCGTTGAAGGCAGGGTCTCCTACAATGAGCAGTTCTTC

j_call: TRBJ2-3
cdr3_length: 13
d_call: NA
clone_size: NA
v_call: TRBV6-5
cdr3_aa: CASSSGSGDTQYF
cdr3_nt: TGTGCCAGCAGTTCAGGGTCTGGGGATACGCAGTATTTT

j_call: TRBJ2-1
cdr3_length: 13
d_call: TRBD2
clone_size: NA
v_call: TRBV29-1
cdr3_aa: CSVDSLAGNEQFF
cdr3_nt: TGCAGCGTTGATTCGCTAGCGGGGAATGAGCAGTTCTTC

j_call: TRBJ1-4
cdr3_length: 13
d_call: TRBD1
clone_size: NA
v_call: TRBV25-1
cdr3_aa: CASSEDRAGKLFF
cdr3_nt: TGTGCCAGCAGTGAGGACAGGGCAGGAAAACTGTTTTTT

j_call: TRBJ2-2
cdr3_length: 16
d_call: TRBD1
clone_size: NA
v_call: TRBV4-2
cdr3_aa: CASSQGRGQGTGELFF
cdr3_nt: TGTGCCAGCAGCCAAGGCCGAGGACAGGGGACGGGGGAGCTGTTTTTT

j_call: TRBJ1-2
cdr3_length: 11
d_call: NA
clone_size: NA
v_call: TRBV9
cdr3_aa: CASRREGGYTF
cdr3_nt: TGTGCCAGCAGACGGGAGGGGGGCTACACCTTC

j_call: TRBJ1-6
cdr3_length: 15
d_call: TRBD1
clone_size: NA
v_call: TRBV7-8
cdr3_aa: CASSAQTGVNSPLHF
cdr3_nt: TGTGCCAGCAGCGCCCAAACAGGGGTTAATTCACCCCTCCACTTT

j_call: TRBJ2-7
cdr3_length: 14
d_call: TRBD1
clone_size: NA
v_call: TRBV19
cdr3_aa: CASSPGTGISEQYF
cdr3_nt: TGTGCCAGTAGTCCCGGGACAGGGATATCCGAGCAGTACTTC

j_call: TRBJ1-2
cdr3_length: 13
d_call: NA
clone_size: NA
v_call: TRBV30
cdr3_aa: CASYLGGGYGYTF
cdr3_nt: TGTGCCTCTTATCTGGGGGGCGGCTATGGCTACACCTTC

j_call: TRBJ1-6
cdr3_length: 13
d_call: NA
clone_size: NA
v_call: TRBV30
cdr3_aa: CAWSGAGTAPLHF
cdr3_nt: TGTGCCTGGAGTGGTGCAGGGACGGCCCCCCTCCACTTT

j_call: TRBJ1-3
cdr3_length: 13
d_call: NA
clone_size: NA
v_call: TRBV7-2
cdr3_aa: CASSQTSGNTIYF
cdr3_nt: TGTGCCAGCAGCCAGACAAGCGGAAACACCATATATTTT

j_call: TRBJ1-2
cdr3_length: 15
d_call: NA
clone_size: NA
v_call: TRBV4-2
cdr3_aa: CASSQDRGGNYGYTF
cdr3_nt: TGTGCCAGCAGCCAAGATCGGGGGGGGAACTATGGCTACACCTTC

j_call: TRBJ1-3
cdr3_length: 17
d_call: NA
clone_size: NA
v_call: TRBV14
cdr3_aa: CASSQGRTLRAGNTIYF
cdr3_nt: TGTGCCAGCAGCCAAGGAAGGACTCTAAGGGCTGGAAACACCATATATTTT

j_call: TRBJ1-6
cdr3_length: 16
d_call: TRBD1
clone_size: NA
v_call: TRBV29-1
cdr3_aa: CSVEKGGAPYNSPLHF
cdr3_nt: TGCAGCGTTGAGAAAGGGGGCGCGCCCTATAATTCACCCCTCCACTTT

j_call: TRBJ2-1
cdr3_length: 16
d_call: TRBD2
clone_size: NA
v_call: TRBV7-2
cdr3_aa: CASSFGLAGAYNEQFF
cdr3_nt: TGTGCCAGCAGCTTCGGACTAGCGGGGGCCTACAATGAGCAGTTCTTC

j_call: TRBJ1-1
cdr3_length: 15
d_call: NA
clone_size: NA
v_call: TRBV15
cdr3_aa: CATSIWGDFNTEAFF
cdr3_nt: TGTGCCACCAGCATATGGGGGGACTTTAACACTGAAGCTTTCTTT

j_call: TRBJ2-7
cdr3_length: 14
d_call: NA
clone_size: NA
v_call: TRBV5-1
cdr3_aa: CASSLVQGGYEQYF
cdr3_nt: TGCGCCAGCAGCTTGGTCCAGGGAGGATACGAGCAGTACTTC

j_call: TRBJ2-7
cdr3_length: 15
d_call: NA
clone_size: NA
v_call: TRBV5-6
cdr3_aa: CASSSQTPGPHEQYF
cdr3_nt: TGTGCCAGCAGCTCCCAGACACCCGGGCCCCACGAGCAGTACTTC

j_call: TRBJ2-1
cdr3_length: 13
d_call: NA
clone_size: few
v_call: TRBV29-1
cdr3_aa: CSVEETQYNEQFF
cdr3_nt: TGCAGCGTTGAGGAGACACAGTACAATGAGCAGTTCTTC

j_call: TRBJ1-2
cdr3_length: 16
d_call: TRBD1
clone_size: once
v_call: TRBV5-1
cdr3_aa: CASSLPGQGSGYGYTF
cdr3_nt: TGCGCCAGCAGCCTACCGGGACAGGGTTCGGGGTATGGCTACACCTTC

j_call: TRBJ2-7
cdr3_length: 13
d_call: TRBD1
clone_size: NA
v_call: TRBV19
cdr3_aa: CASRGDRGPEQYF
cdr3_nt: TGTGCCAGTAGAGGGGACAGGGGTCCCGAGCAGTACTTC

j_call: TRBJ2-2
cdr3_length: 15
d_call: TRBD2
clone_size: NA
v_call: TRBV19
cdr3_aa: CASSSSGGNTGELFF
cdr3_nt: TGTGCCAGTAGTTCTAGCGGGGGGAACACCGGGGAGCTGTTTTTT

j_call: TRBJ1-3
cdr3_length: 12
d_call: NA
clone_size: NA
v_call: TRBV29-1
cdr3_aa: CSVGYSGNTIYF
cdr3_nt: TGCAGCGTTGGGTACTCTGGAAACACCATATATTTT

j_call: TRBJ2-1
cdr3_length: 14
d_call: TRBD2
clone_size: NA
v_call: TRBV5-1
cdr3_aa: CASTMTSGSNEQFF
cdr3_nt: TGCGCCAGCACAATGACTAGCGGGAGCAATGAGCAGTTCTTC

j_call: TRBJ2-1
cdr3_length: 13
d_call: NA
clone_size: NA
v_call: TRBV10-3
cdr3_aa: CAIRTPGDNEQFF
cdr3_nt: TGTGCCATCAGAACACCGGGAGACAATGAGCAGTTCTTC